This TCR beta chain was observed in a study of blood T cell repertoires in COVID-19. The CDR3 length is 15 residues. The V gene's germline CDR1 is SGHVS and CDR2 FNYEAQ. Unmatched junction bases numbered 3, after V lost 3 bases and J lost 1 base. Sequenced by immunoSEQ multiplex PCR; TCRdb stores in-frame clones only, minus some. The repertoire holds approximately 80,000 clones, with around 88% as singletons. What was sequenced was peripheral blood. The genes are TRBV7-6 and TRBJ2-5; 9 nucleotides align to TRBD2. The receptor was isolated from a woman older than 75 with acute or convalescent COVID-19. CDR3 bases: TGTGCCAGCAGCTTGAGCGGGGGGCCCCAAGAGACCCAGTACTTC. This sequence encodes CASSLSGGPQETQYF.